This T cell receptor beta chain derives from a study of blood T cell repertoires in COVID-19. Study-wide background: Sample material is recorded as cDNA or gDNA derived from T cells, B-cell-depleted T cells, or PBMCs.

Seattle patients were enrolled while actively infected and followed longitudinally. Turning to this clone: Different DNA sequences within this sample yield the same CDR3.

The CDR3 has 14 amino acids. The germline CDR1 and CDR2 sequences are SGHRS and YFSETQ. V lost 0 bases to trimming and J lost 6 bases, with 12 bases between them. In the authors' methods: Amplification of reference gene primers provided the estimated nucleated cell counts. TCRdb keeps only in-frame clones here, not all; method: immunoSEQ multiplex PCR. V, J and clone size derive from that table, while D and trimming were established from the DNA sequence. The data contain about 210,000 clones, 85% of them singletons. This chain joins TRBV5-1 and TRBJ1-2; D possibly corresponds to TRBD1 (5 bases). This clonotype was obtained from a woman in her 70s with COVID-19, enrolled during active disease. Sequenced: peripheral blood. Here the CDR3 DNA reads TGCGCCAGCAGCTTGGTATGGGGCCAGAATGGCTACACCTTC. Its translation is CASSLVWGQNGYTF.